Below, 20 T cell receptor beta chains from the same sample are listed, as sequenced in a study of T cell responses to AZD1222 COVID-19 vaccine. Produced via immunoSEQ multiplex PCR; TCRdb's table is partial and in-frame only. Of 100,000 to 150,000 clones listed, about nine tenths are singletons. The source was peripheral blood, collected on day 0 of AZD1222 vaccination. These receptors came from an adult in good health.

This clone has more than one count but fewer than ten. V is TRBV12-3 or TRBV12-4 and J is TRBJ1-1; D not resolved. CDR3 length: 11 residues. Trimming left V 5 bases short and J 11 bases short, with 12 bases between. The CDR3: CASSPPPGAFF. CDR3 bases: TGTGCCAGCAGTCCGCCTCCTGGGGCTTTCTTT.

This chain links TRBV25-1 with TRBJ2-3, with 8 bases that match TRBD2. J lost 7 bases, V lost 10 bases, and 10 bases had no gene match. Germline assignment: CDR1 MGHDK and CDR2 SYGVNS. The CDR3 extends over 13 amino acids. The DNA for the CDR3 is TGTGCCACCCTACCGGGGGGGGCCTATACGCAGTATTTT. Translating gives CATLPGGAYTQYF.

In DNA, the CDR3 is TGTGCCAGCAGCCCGCGTGGGTGGGCTAGCGGGGGGGCCCGGGAGACCCAGTACTTC. Amino acids: CASSPRGWASGGARETQYF. The V call is TRBV7-2, the J call TRBJ2-5; 12 bases line up with TRBD2. The CDR3 has 19 residues. Germline CDR1 reads SGHTA; CDR2 reads FQGNSA. J gave up 5 bases and V 5 bases, and 18 bases lay outside the gene matches.

The chain is built from TRBV7-9 and TRBJ2-1; 8 positions match TRBD2. CDR1 is SEHNR and CDR2 is FQNEAQ in the germline V gene (reference sequence). The V gene end was trimmed by 5 bases and the J gene end by 2 bases; junction bases not matched to a gene: 5. The CDR3 totals 15 residues. Here the CDR3 reads CASSPAGLAYNEQFF. CDR3 nucleotide sequence: TGTGCCAGCAGCCCCGCGGGACTAGCCTACAATGAGCAGTTCTTC.

J is TRBJ1-1 and V is TRBV7-3; no firm D call. Germline lookup yields CDR1 SGHTA and CDR2 FQGTGA. CDR3 length: 13 residues. Trimming removed 3 bases from V and 3 bases from J, with 8 bases in between. CDR3 DNA sequence: TGTGCCAGCAGCTTCGGTGCGGACACTGAAGCTTTCTTT. This codes for CASSFGADTEAFF.

This clone has only a few counts. CDR3 sequence (DNA): TGTGCCAGCAGCCTCCAGCGGGGGGCACAATACAATGAGCAGTTCTTC. Protein product: CASSLQRGAQYNEQFF. V gene TRBV5-4 combines with J gene TRBJ2-1; 9 bases agree with TRBD2. V dropped 4 bases and J dropped 4; count of bases not matched to a gene: 9. Germline loops: CDR1 SGHNT, CDR2 YYREEE (reference sequence). This CDR3 contains 16 residues.

The chain links TRBV5-1 to TRBJ2-7, with a weak D call TRBD1 (5 bases). The germline V and J ends were trimmed by 1 base and 4 bases, with 15 bases remaining between them. Germline V lookup: CDR1 SGHRS, CDR2 YFSETQ. The CDR3 length is 15 residues. Written as DNA, the CDR3 is TGCGCCAGCAGCTTGTCTGGGCAGGGTGGGTACGAGCAGTACTTC. Translating it yields CASSLSGQGGYEQYF.

CDR3 protein: CASSLAAGNTIYF. The CDR3 DNA reads as TGTGCCAGCAGTTTGGCGGCGGGAAACACCATATATTTT. The rearrangement uses TRBV12-3 or TRBV12-4 and TRBJ1-3; D gene ambiguous. V shed 3 bases and J shed 4 bases, with 7 bases lying between them. This CDR3 is built from 13 residues.

The chain combines TRBV14 with TRBJ1-2; no clear D. The CDR3 totals 16 residues. CDR1 and CDR2 from the germline V gene are SGHDN and FVKESK. V shed 5 bases and J shed 3 bases, with 19 bases lying between them. CDR3 nucleotide sequence: TGTGCCAGCAGCGAGGGCGGTCCGGGTAGGGACTATGGCTACACCTTC. It yields the protein CASSEGGPGRDYGYTF.

V usage is TRBV7-2 and J usage is TRBJ1-2; D may be TRBD1 (6 bases). Trimming cost V 1 base and J 7 bases, with 16 bases left between them. Germline loops: CDR1 SGHTA, CDR2 FQGNSA. The CDR3 is 15 amino acids. The CDR3 reads CASSLGRGALSGYTF. The CDR3 DNA sequence: TGTGCCAGCAGCTTAGGGAGGGGGGCTTTGTCTGGCTACACCTTC.

For the CDR3, the DNA is TGCGCCAGCAGCTTCGACGTAGGAGATACGCAGTATTTT. It specifies CASSFDVGDTQYF. This chain connects TRBV5-1 to TRBJ2-3, with D uncertain. The CDR3 is made up of 13 amino acids. Germline V lookup: CDR1 SGHRS, CDR2 YFSETQ. V was trimmed by 2 bases and J by 5 bases, leaving 9 bases between them.

The chain couples TRBV18 to TRBJ2-3; D not certain. Trimming cost V 0 bases and J 3 bases, with 7 bases left between them. This CDR3 contains 14 residues. The germline V gene has CDR1 KGHSH and CDR2 LQKENI. This CDR3 is CASSPPTRTDTQYF. For the CDR3, the DNA is TGTGCCAGCTCACCACCAACCCGGACAGATACGCAGTATTTT.

This clone was counted once. The chain recombines TRBV30 with TRBJ2-3; unclear D gene. This CDR3 comprises 12 residues. V was cut by 2 bases and J by 3 bases, with 6 bases left in between. CDR1 and CDR2 from the germline V gene are GTSNPN and SVGIG (reference sequence). CDR3 protein: CAWSRLTDTQYF. The CDR3 DNA reads TGTGCCTGGAGTCGACTTACAGATACGCAGTATTTT.

In its sample, this clone was seen once. This chain connects TRBV7-2 to TRBJ2-7; weak D call: TRBD1 (5 bases). Trimming cost V 1 base and J 0 bases, with 7 bases left between them. Germline-derived CDR1 and CDR2 are SGHTA and FQGNSA. CDR3 size: 14 residues. The CDR3 coding sequence is TGTGCCAGCAGCTTAGTACAGGTCTCCTACGAGCAGTACTTC. Translating gives CASSLVQVSYEQYF.

This chain joins TRBV5-6 and TRBJ2-3; D is undetermined. Per the germline V gene, CDR1 is SGHDT and CDR2 is YYEEEE. This CDR3 comprises 15 residues. Trimming took 1 base from V and 0 from J, leaving 9 bases between them. CDR3 residues: CASSLKLTSTDTQYF. CDR3 coding DNA: TGTGCCAGCAGCTTGAAACTGACTAGCACAGATACGCAGTATTTT.

The chain combines TRBV19 with TRBJ2-7; tentatively, D is TRBD2 (5 bases). Germline V gene lookup returns CDR1 LNHDA and CDR2 SQIVND (reference sequence). The CDR3 contains 13 residues. Trimming took 5 bases from V and 4 from J, leaving 12 bases between them. CDR3 coding DNA: TGTGCCAGTAGTCGTAGCGATCATTACGAGCAGTACTTC. This sequence encodes CASSRSDHYEQYF.

J is TRBJ2-7 and V is TRBV5-7; 8 nucleotides match TRBD1. TRBV5-7 carries the ORF label, with uncertain function. This CDR3 region has 15 residues. J lost 2 bases, V lost 3 bases, and 7 bases had no gene match. In nucleotides, the CDR3 is TGTGCCAGCAGCTCAGCCGGGACAGGAACCTACGAGCAGTACTTC. Residues: CASSSAGTGTYEQYF.

The V and J genes are TRBV10-2 and TRBJ1-4; D is perhaps TRBD1 (5 bases). The V and J ends lost 7 bases and 8 bases respectively, with 20 bases between them. The CDR3 runs to 15 residues. Germline-derived CDR1 and CDR2 are WSHSY and SAAADI. CDR3 protein: CASTIPGLIGEKLFF. The CDR3 DNA reads TGCGCCAGCACAATTCCGGGGCTTATAGGGGAAAAACTGTTTTTT.

The chain recombines TRBV2 with TRBJ2-6; 9 nucleotides align to TRBD1. The CDR3 totals 17 residues. Per germline, CDR1 SNHLY and CDR2 FYNNEI. Trimming cost V 5 bases and J 0 bases; bases outside gene matches: 5. The CDR3 bases are TGTGCCAGCAGTCTCGGGACAGGGTCCTCTGGGGCCAACGTCCTGACTTTC. It translates to CASSLGTGSSGANVLTF.

About this clone: Sequence at one end of the junction differs from germline and may be a read error. The chain employs TRBV7-2 and TRBJ1-6; D remains unclear. Germline assignment: CDR1 SGHTA and CDR2 FQGNSA. The CDR3 is 14 residues long. In nucleotides, the CDR3 is TGTGCCAGCAGATTAGGACGGCTTTATTCACCCCTCCACTTT. It specifies CASRLGRLYSPLHF.